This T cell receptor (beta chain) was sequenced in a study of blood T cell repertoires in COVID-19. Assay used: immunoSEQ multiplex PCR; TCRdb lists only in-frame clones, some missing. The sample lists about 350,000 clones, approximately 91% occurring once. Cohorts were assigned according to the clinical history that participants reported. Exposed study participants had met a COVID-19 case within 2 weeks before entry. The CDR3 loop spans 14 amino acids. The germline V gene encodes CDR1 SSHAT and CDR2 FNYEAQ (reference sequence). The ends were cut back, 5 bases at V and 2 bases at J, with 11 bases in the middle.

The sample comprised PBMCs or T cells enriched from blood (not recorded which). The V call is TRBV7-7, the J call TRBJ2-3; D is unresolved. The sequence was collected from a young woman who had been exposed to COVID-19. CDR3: CASSPLLNTDTQYF. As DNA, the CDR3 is TGTGCCAGCAGCCCACTACTGAACACAGATACGCAGTATTTT.